One sample yielded the 29 T cell receptor beta chains listed below, sequenced in a study of identical twins. Using its own MiXCR run on the 5' RACE reads, TCRdb lists one record per CDR3 protein. This repertoire shows just under 550,000 distinct CDR3 sequences, roughly 15% found once; its top ten account for around 0.48%. The sample was also reused in another study, on yellow fever vaccine responses in identical twins.

The sequencing input was CD4+ T cells sorted from blood. These receptors came from a woman in her late teens or twenties in good health.

V usage is TRBV29-1 and J usage is TRBJ2-2; D uncertain. CDR1 and CDR2 (germline): SQVTM, ANQGSEA. This CDR3 comprises 12 residues. V shed 4 bases and J shed 5 bases, with 8 bases lying between them. The CDR3 loop is CSVGGLTGELFF. DNA of the CDR3: TGCAGCGTTGGTGGATTAACCGGGGAGCTGTTTTTT.

This clonotype was observed a few times. The chain employs TRBV10-2 and TRBJ2-1; no clear D gene. V was clipped by 3 bases and J by 5 bases, with 8 bases between them. The germline CDR1 and CDR2 sequences are WSHSY and SAAADI. This CDR3 region has 13 residues. The CDR3 DNA is TGCGCCAGCAGTGACCTAACTCACAATGAGCAGTTCTTC. Translated: CASSDLTHNEQFF.

This clonotype was found a few times. The chain carries TRBV24-1 and TRBJ2-5; 10 nucleotides line up with TRBD1. The CDR3 covers 15 residues. The germline V gene encodes CDR1 KGHDR and CDR2 SFDVKD. The V gene end was trimmed by 6 bases and the J gene end by 4 bases; junction bases not matched to a gene: 7. CDR3 residues: CATSTGTGVLETQYF. In DNA form, the CDR3 reads TGTGCCACCAGTACCGGGACAGGGGTTTTAGAGACCCAGTACTTC.

DNA for the CDR3: TGTGCCAGCTCACCACGGGGGATACGGACCAATGAGCAGTTCTTC. Amino acid sequence: CASSPRGIRTNEQFF. The rearrangement uses TRBV18 and TRBJ2-1; D is possibly TRBD1 or TRBD2 (5 bases each). The germline V gene has CDR1 KGHSH and CDR2 LQKENI. Trimming removed 1 base at V and 6 bases at J, with 13 bases between. The CDR3 loop spans 15 amino acids.

The rearrangement uses TRBV2 and TRBJ2-3, with D perhaps TRBD1 (6 bases). Per germline, CDR1 SNHLY and CDR2 FYNNEI. CDR3 length equals 15 residues. V dropped 5 bases and J dropped 4 bases, with 16 bases sitting between them. CDR3 sequence (DNA): TGTGCCAGCAGTCAACAGGGTTCCGGTGCAGATACGCAGTATTTT. It specifies CASSQQGSGADTQYF. The variable domain in full, with the rest retrieved from reference TRBV2 and TRBJ2-3, is EPEVTQTPSHQVTQMGQEVILRCVPISNHLYFYWYRQILGQKVEFLVSFYNNEISEKSEIFDDQFSVERPDGSNFTLKIRSTKLEDSAMYFCASSQQGSGADTQYFGPGTRLTVL.

This clonotype was seen more than once but under ten times. The rearrangement joins TRBV24-1 to TRBJ2-1, with 10 positions matching TRBD2. This CDR3 has 17 amino acids. The germline V gene encodes CDR1 KGHDR and CDR2 SFDVKD. V was pared by 0 bases and J by 8 bases, with 9 bases of the junction left unmatched. CDR3 in amino acids: CATSDLQASGRGDEQFF. DNA of the CDR3: TGTGCCACCAGTGATTTGCAGGCTAGCGGGAGAGGCGATGAGCAGTTCTTC.

This clonotype was counted a few times. This chain connects TRBV6-1 to TRBJ2-3; D possibly corresponds to TRBD2 (6 bases). Germline V CDR1 and CDR2: MNHNS, SASEGT. This CDR3 contains 16 residues. Trimming took 6 bases from V and 3 from J, leaving 19 bases between them. Here the CDR3 reads CASSPPGRGITDTQYF. The CDR3 coding sequence is TGTGCCAGCAGCCCCCCCGGGCGGGGAATAACAGATACGCAGTATTTT.

This chain joins TRBV10-3 and TRBJ2-5; no firm D call. The CDR3 spans 13 residues. V lost 7 bases and J lost 2, with 11 bases in between. CDR1 and CDR2 from the germline V gene are ENHRY and SYGVKD. CDR3 residues: CAITNGLQETQYF. The CDR3, as DNA: TGTGCCATCACAAACGGCCTACAAGAGACCCAGTACTTC.

The J gene is TRBJ1-4, the V gene TRBV6-1; 10 bases line up with TRBD1. Germline V CDR1 and CDR2: MNHNS, SASEGT. The CDR3 totals 15 residues. J was trimmed by 5 bases and V by 6 bases; bases with no gene match: 6. The CDR3 loop is CASRRQGAQNEKLFF. CDR3 nucleotide sequence: TGTGCCAGCAGACGACAGGGGGCTCAGAATGAAAAACTGTTTTTT.

The chain recombines TRBV5-5 with TRBJ1-1, with a weak D call TRBD1 (5 bases). The CDR3 loop spans 12 amino acids. Trimming stripped 7 bases from V and 6 bases from J, with 13 bases between. Germline CDR1 and CDR2: SGHKS and YYEKEE (reference sequence). CDR3 in amino acids: CASQGSYSEAFF. CDR3 DNA: TGTGCCAGCCAGGGCTCTTACTCTGAAGCTTTCTTT.

This clonotype was found a few times. The V and J genes are TRBV6-5 and TRBJ2-5; 7 bases agree with TRBD1. V lost 0 bases, J lost 5 bases, and 6 bases stayed unmatched. Germline values: CDR1 MNHEY, CDR2 SVGAGI. This CDR3 spans 15 amino acids. CDR3 region: CASSYSTGSLETQYF. The CDR3, as DNA: TGTGCCAGCAGTTACTCGACAGGGAGTTTGGAGACCCAGTACTTC.

This clonotype was picked up a small number of times. V is TRBV12-3 or TRBV12-4 and J is TRBJ1-3; D may be TRBD1 (6 bases). Trimming cost V 5 bases and J 0 bases, with 11 bases left between them. This CDR3 has 15 amino acids. The CDR3 region has the DNA TGTGCCAGCAGTCTACGGGACACCTCTGGAAACACCATATATTTT. This translates into CASSLRDTSGNTIYF.

The chain joins TRBV29-1 to TRBJ2-1, with D hard to call. From germline, CDR1 is SQVTM and CDR2 ANQGSEA. V was shortened by 1 base and J by 6 bases, with 7 bases between the two germline ends. The CDR3 is made up of 12 amino acids. The CDR3 protein is CSVEGQPNEQFF. Here the CDR3 DNA reads TGCAGCGTTGAAGGTCAGCCCAATGAGCAGTTCTTC.

The chain is built from TRBV10-1 and TRBJ2-5, with D possibly matching TRBD2 (6 bases). V was shortened by 5 bases and J by 4 bases, with 14 bases between the two germline ends. The CDR3 has 14 residues. The germline V gene encodes CDR1 WNHNN and CDR2 SYGVQD (reference sequence). DNA for the CDR3: TGCGCCAGCAGTCCCCTCGGGAGCAGAGAGACCCAGTACTTC. This gives the protein CASSPLGSRETQYF.

This clonotype showed up many times. The chain has TRBV5-1 and TRBJ2-1, with 9 bases that match TRBD1. The CDR3 runs 16 residues. Germline values: CDR1 SGHRS, CDR2 YFSETQ. V trimming: 0 bases; J trimming: 7 bases; junction bases outside the gene matches: 8. CDR3 residues: CASSLDFGDRVNEQFF. The CDR3 coding sequence is TGCGCCAGCAGCTTGGATTTTGGGGACAGGGTTAATGAGCAGTTCTTC.

The chain links TRBV5-6 to TRBJ2-5; the D gene is possibly TRBD1 (6 bases). Germline CDR1 is SGHDT and CDR2 is YYEEEE. The CDR3 sequence is 15 residues long. V lost 4 bases, J lost 4 bases, and 17 bases lay in between. The CDR3 coding sequence is TGTGCCAGCAGCGAAACGACGGTAGGGGGAGAGACCCAGTACTTC. This codes for CASSETTVGGETQYF.

As regards this clonotype: Relative to the germline gene, one junction end is altered; a read error may explain this. The rearrangement uses TRBV7-3 and TRBJ2-7; 8 bases fit TRBD2. The germline V gene encodes CDR1 SGHTA and CDR2 FQGTGA. The CDR3 consists of 17 residues. The CDR3 DNA follows: TGTACCAGCTGCACCATCGCGGGCACTAGCGGTACCTACGAGCAGTACTTC. Amino acid sequence: CTSCTIAGTSGTYEQYF. The full variable domain, with the rest looked up from reference TRBV7-3 and TRBJ2-7, is GAGVSQTPSNKVTEKGKYVELRCDPISGHTALYWYRQSLGQGPEFLIYFQGTGAADDSGLPNDRFFAVRPEGSVSTLKIQRTERGDSAVYLCTSCTIAGTSGTYEQYFGPGTRLTVT.

A few counts support this clonotype. J is TRBJ2-2 and V is TRBV12-3 or TRBV12-4, with a weak D call TRBD1 (5 bases). This CDR3 region has 16 residues. Trimming left V 6 bases short and J 1 base short, with 15 bases between. DNA of the CDR3: TGTGCCAGCAGCCCCAGGACACCCGTGAACACCGGGGAGCTGTTTTTT. This codes for CASSPRTPVNTGELFF.

This clonotype has a handful of counts. The rearrangement links TRBV10-2 to TRBJ1-3; no definite D call. V lost 7 bases, J lost 0 bases, and 13 bases lay in between. CDR3 length: 15 amino acids. Germline values: CDR1 WSHSY, CDR2 SAAADI. The CDR3 is CASTPTRSSGNTIYF. CDR3 sequence (DNA): TGCGCCAGCACCCCGACGCGGAGCTCTGGAAACACCATATATTTT.

Many counts were recorded for this clonotype. CDR3 in amino acids: CASSSGPGGGELFF. The CDR3 DNA is TGTGCCAGCAGTTCCGGCCCGGGTGGCGGGGAGCTGTTTTTT. This chain uses TRBV12-3 or TRBV12-4 with TRBJ2-2; D is undetermined. The CDR3 spans 14 residues. V shed 4 bases and J shed 7 bases, with 13 bases lying between them.

A few counts support this clonotype. The chain uses TRBV29-1 and TRBJ2-7; 10 bases align to TRBD2. V lost 7 bases to trimming and J lost 1 base; unmatched junction nucleotides: 1. Germline V CDR1 and CDR2: SQVTM, ANQGSEA. This CDR3 contains 12 residues. The CDR3, as DNA: TGCAGCGCAGCGGGAGGGTCCTACGAGCAGTACTTC. Its protein is CSAAGGSYEQYF.

The chain recombines TRBV4-1 with TRBJ2-3; 9 positions match TRBD2. CDR1 and CDR2 (germline): MGHRA, YSYEKL. The CDR3 extends over 17 amino acids. The trim removed 0 bases at V and 4 bases at J, leaving 8 bases unmatched. CDR3 region: CASSQDTAGGPADTQYF. The CDR3 coding sequence is TGCGCCAGCAGCCAAGATACGGCGGGGGGGCCAGCAGATACGCAGTATTTT.

The gene calls are TRBV7-9 and TRBJ1-1; weak D call: TRBD1 (5 bases). Germline-derived CDR1 and CDR2 are SEHNR and FQNEAQ (reference sequence). The CDR3 is 15 residues long. V was clipped by 4 bases and J by 2 bases, with 14 bases between them. CDR3 sequence: CASSWRQNENTEAFF. CDR3 DNA: TGTGCCAGCAGCTGGCGACAGAACGAAAACACTGAAGCTTTCTTT.

This clonotype has only one observation. V and J are TRBV5-1 and TRBJ2-5; possibly TRBD1 or TRBD2 for D (6 bases each). CDR3 length equals 15 residues. V was cut by 0 bases and J by 5 bases, with 14 bases left in between. The V gene's germline CDR1 is SGHRS and CDR2 YFSETQ. The CDR3 spells CASSLEGGARETQYF. CDR3 nucleotides: TGCGCCAGCAGCTTGGAGGGGGGCGCGAGGGAGACCCAGTACTTC.

The chain couples TRBV20-1 to TRBJ1-2, with TRBD1 matching over 10 bases. J gave up 8 bases and V 8 bases, and 8 bases lay outside the gene matches. The CDR3 is 12 residues long. CDR1 is DFQATT and CDR2 is SNEGSKA in the germline V gene (reference sequence). The CDR3 protein is CSPGTGDGGYTF. CDR3 nucleotides: TGCAGTCCAGGGACAGGGGACGGCGGCTACACCTTC.

The chain couples TRBV2 to TRBJ2-3, with no clear D. V was pared by 1 base and J by 8 bases, with 1 base between. The CDR3 covers 10 residues. Germline loops: CDR1 SNHLY, CDR2 FYNNEI. The CDR3 DNA sequence: TGTGCCAGCAGTGAAGTTACGCAGTATTTT. It specifies CASSEVTQYF.

This clonotype came up a few times. The chain links TRBV7-8 to TRBJ2-1, with TRBD2 matching 9 bases. Germline V CDR1 and CDR2: SGHVS, FQNEAQ. The CDR3 is 14 residues long. V gave up 5 bases and J gave up 8 bases; unmatched junction bases: 7. The CDR3 protein is CASSLVAGADEQFF. CDR3 bases: TGTGCCAGCAGCCTGGTAGCGGGAGCGGATGAGCAGTTCTTC.

In this sample, this clonotype turned up many times. The gene calls are TRBV24-1 and TRBJ2-3, with 8 nucleotides matching TRBD1. V lost 4 bases, J lost 8 bases, and 7 bases stayed unmatched. This CDR3 region has 14 residues. Germline CDR1 reads KGHDR; CDR2 reads SFDVKD. CDR3 loop: CATSDFGQGGTQYF. As DNA, the CDR3 is TGTGCCACCAGTGACTTCGGACAGGGAGGTACGCAGTATTTT.

The chain joins TRBV19 to TRBJ1-1, with D maybe TRBD1 (6 bases). Germline lookup yields CDR1 LNHDA and CDR2 SQIVND (reference sequence). V was clipped by 5 bases and J by 6 bases, with 10 bases between them. CDR3 length equals 12 residues. The CDR3 spells CASSWGLAEAFF. CDR3 coding DNA: TGTGCCAGTAGTTGGGGGCTCGCTGAAGCTTTCTTT.